The T cell receptor beta chain under discussion was sequenced for a study of T-cell reconstitution after alpha-beta-depleted transplantation in children. The germline gives CDR1 LGHNA, CDR2 YNFKEQ. Trimming took 2 bases from V and 1 from J; bases not matched to a gene: 4. CDR3 length: 16 residues. This clonotype turned up a few times. Unique molecular identifiers were incorporated into the prepared TCRbeta library. MiXCR, applied by TCRdb to the PCR reads, yields one record per CDR3 protein. The data hold approximately 640,000 distinct CDR3 sequences, with around 17% observed a single time. The receptor was isolated from a human donor who donated a stem cell graft to a child with acute myeloid leukemia. Here the sequenced sample was PBMCs from the stem cell graft donor, taken from the stem cell graft. V is TRBV4-2 and J is TRBJ2-1; 8 bases match TRBD1. CDR3 bases: TGTGCCAGCAGCCAATCCGGGACAGGATCCTACAATGAGCAGTTCTTC. It yields the protein CASSQSGTGSYNEQFF.